What follows describes a single T cell receptor beta chain. The sample originates from a study of cytomegalovirus exposure and HLA in healthy donors. PCR used 60 Vbeta primers and 13 Jbeta primers. Using immunoSEQ multiplex PCR, the repertoire was profiled, and TCRdb retains in-frame clones only, with some absent. The table records some 140,000 clones, under 10% of them present only once. The CDR3 loop spans 16 amino acids. Germline values: CDR1 SGHRS, CDR2 YFSETQ. Losses at the gene ends were 0 bases for V and 5 bases for J; bases not matched to a gene: 7. This receptor was taken from a woman aged 40 to 50 in good health and CMV-seropositive. The J gene is TRBJ2-5, the V gene TRBV5-1; TRBD1 matches at 10 bases. The sequenced material came from PBMCs. The CDR3 loop reads CASSLGDRGFGETQYF. As DNA, the CDR3 is TGCGCCAGCAGCTTGGGGGACAGGGGATTCGGCGAGACCCAGTACTTC.